These 3 T cell receptor beta chains were sequenced from one sample in a study of cytomegalovirus exposure and HLA in healthy donors. The PCR ran on 60 Vbeta and 13 Jbeta primers. Profiling relied on immunoSEQ multiplex PCR, and the TCRdb table lists in-frame clones only, not all of them. The table lists about 100,000 clones, around 76% of them singletons, with about 20% in the top ten. The sequenced sample was PBMCs. The origin of the receptors is a woman in her fifties or sixties in good health and CMV-seropositive.

The genes are TRBV15 and TRBJ2-5, with 7 bases fitting TRBD2. CDR3 length: 14 amino acids. Trimming removed 2 bases from V and 5 bases from J; junction bases left unmatched: 5. Germline CDR1 LNHNV, CDR2 YYDKDF (reference sequence). The DNA for the CDR3 is TGTGCCACCAGCAGACCCCACGGGAGGGAGACCCAGTACTTC. Translating it yields CATSRPHGRETQYF.

The CDR3 here is CASRGKTGSTEAFF. CDR3 nucleotide sequence: TGTGCCAGTAGGGGGAAGACAGGGAGCACTGAAGCTTTCTTT. This sequence joins TRBV19 and TRBJ1-1, with 7 bases matching TRBD1. The CDR3 spans 14 residues. Trimming took 6 bases from V and 4 from J; bases not matched to a gene: 8. Germline CDR1 LNHDA, CDR2 SQIVND (reference sequence). The variable domain in full, completed from reference TRBV19 and TRBJ1-1, reads DGGITQSPKYLFRKEGQNVTLSCEQNLNHDAMYWYRQDPGQGLRLIYYSQIVNDFQKGDIAEGYSVSREKKESFPLTVTSAQKNPTAFYLCASRGKTGSTEAFFGQGTRLTVV.

This clone was found once. The chain employs TRBV18 and TRBJ1-1; TRBD1 matches at 9 bases. CDR1 is KGHSH, CDR2 LQKENI, per germline. With V trimmed by 4 bases and J by 1 base, 4 bases remained unmatched. CDR3 length equals 15 residues. The CDR3: CASSQSGQGNTEAFF. DNA for the CDR3: TGTGCCAGCTCACAGTCGGGACAGGGGAACACTGAAGCTTTCTTT.